The 15 T cell receptor beta chains given below trace back to one sample, sequenced in a study of blood T cell repertoires in COVID-19. Libraries were prepared by immunoSEQ multiplex PCR; TCRdb keeps only in-frame clonotypes and omits some of them. The sample lists around 95,000 clones, approximately 90% seen once, with about 2.2% in the top ten. Sequenced input: peripheral blood. The receptors come from a man between 50 and 59 years old with active COVID-19.

The rearrangement links TRBV29-1 to TRBJ2-2, with 9 bases lining up with TRBD1. V gave up 7 bases and J gave up 4 bases; unmatched junction bases: 10. The CDR3 has 15 amino acids. Germline loops: CDR1 SQVTM, CDR2 ANQGSEA. CDR3 in amino acids: CSAKAGTGTTGELFF. The DNA of the CDR3 is TGCAGCGCAAAGGCCGGGACAGGGACCACCGGGGAGCTGTTTTTT.

The chain links TRBV5-8 to TRBJ2-2, with 10 bases aligning to TRBD2. The CDR3 consists of 16 residues. CDR1 is SGHTS, CDR2 YDEGEE, per germline. With V trimmed by 0 bases and J by 6 bases, 5 bases remained unmatched. CDR3: CASSLALAGVPGELFF. In DNA, the CDR3 is TGTGCCAGCAGCTTGGCCCTAGCGGGAGTACCCGGGGAGCTGTTTTTT.

The gene calls are TRBV6-5 and TRBJ2-4, with D possibly being TRBD2 (6 bases). The germline V gene encodes CDR1 MNHEY and CDR2 SVGAGI. This CDR3 is 14 amino acids long. The V end was cut by 5 bases, the J end by 5 bases, with 13 bases between. This CDR3 is CASSTGLPQNIQYF. For the CDR3, the DNA is TGTGCCAGCAGTACCGGACTACCTCAAAACATTCAGTACTTC.

The gene calls are TRBV25-1 and TRBJ1-2, with a weak D call TRBD1 (5 bases). Germline V lookup: CDR1 MGHDK, CDR2 SYGVNS. The CDR3 consists of 14 residues. The V end lost 9 bases, the J end lost 1 base, and 15 bases lay between the germline ends. CDR3 sequence: CARPGGTINYGYTF. The CDR3, as DNA: TGTGCCAGGCCGGGCGGGACTATTAACTATGGCTACACCTTC.

A few counts support this clone. The rearrangement joins TRBV19 to TRBJ2-1; 8 positions agree with TRBD2. V shed 2 bases and J 6 bases; nucleotides not matched to a gene: 6. CDR3 length equals 15 residues. CDR1 and CDR2 (germline): LNHDA, SQIVND (reference sequence). CDR3 protein: CASSIRAGASNEQFF. In nucleotides, the CDR3 is TGTGCCAGTAGTATAAGAGCGGGAGCCTCCAATGAGCAGTTCTTC.

The chain combines TRBV9 with TRBJ2-7, with TRBD1 matching over 8 bases. With 2 bases clipped from V and 3 bases from J, the junction kept 4 bases outside the gene matches. CDR1 is SGDLS, CDR2 YYNGEE, per germline. The CDR3 is 14 amino acids. The DNA for the CDR3 is TGTGCCAGCAGCGTGGGGACAGGATACTACGAGCAGTACTTC. Its translation: CASSVGTGYYEQYF.

This clone appeared a few times. This sequence joins TRBV7-2 and TRBJ1-6; 9 bases align to TRBD1. Germline values: CDR1 SGHTA, CDR2 FQGNSA. V lost 3 bases and J lost 4; bases outside the gene matches: 4. This CDR3 spans 16 amino acids. The CDR3 reads CASSFGGTGYNSPLHF. The CDR3, as DNA: TGTGCCAGCAGCTTTGGGGGGACAGGGTATAATTCACCCCTCCACTTT.

The V call is TRBV7-3, the J call TRBJ1-3; D gene ambiguous. The CDR3 sequence is 15 residues long. Trimming stripped 9 bases from V and 0 bases from J, with 15 bases between. Germline CDR1 is SGHTA and CDR2 is FQGTGA. CDR3 nucleotides: TGTGCCAGGTGGGGAGGGTGGAGCTCTGGAAACACCATATATTTT. It specifies CARWGGWSSGNTIYF.

J is TRBJ2-1 and V is TRBV6-5; TRBD2 agrees at 7 bases. From germline, CDR1 is MNHEY and CDR2 SVGAGI. The CDR3 spans 14 residues. Trimming at V came to 8 bases and at J to 10 bases, leaving 14 bases not matched to a gene. The CDR3 bases are TGTGCCAGCGAGCGGGACTCCCGCGGAGGGGAGCAGTTCTTC. This gives the protein CASERDSRGGEQFF.

The chain uses TRBV19 and TRBJ2-2; TRBD1 might be the D (8 bases). CDR3 size: 19 residues. Germline values: CDR1 LNHDA, CDR2 SQIVND (reference sequence). V gave up 8 bases and J gave up 6 bases, with 31 bases separating them. CDR3 DNA: TGTGCCAGTGCCAGGGGGCTAGCAGGCGGAAGACTAGCTGCCGGGGAGCTGTTTTTT. Translated, it gives CASARGLAGGRLAAGELFF.

V is TRBV9 and J is TRBJ2-2, with TRBD2 as a possible D gene (5 bases). V lost 0 bases and J 4 bases, leaving 19 bases between the germline ends. This CDR3 spans 18 amino acids. The germline V gene has CDR1 SGDLS and CDR2 YYNGEE. CDR3 bases: TGTGCCAGCAGCGTAGTCGGTGGGAGCCGTGGCGGCACCGGGGAGCTGTTTTTT. Translation gives CASSVVGGSRGGTGELFF.

Only one count was recorded for this clone. This sequence joins TRBV6-5 and TRBJ2-1; D possibly corresponds to TRBD2 (5 bases). The germline gives CDR1 MNHEY, CDR2 SVGAGI. Trimming took 5 bases from V and 9 from J, leaving 17 bases between them. The CDR3 is made up of 14 amino acids. CDR3 residues: CASSPRWRRFEQFF. The CDR3 DNA follows: TGTGCCAGCAGTCCGAGATGGAGGAGATTTGAGCAGTTCTTC.

The genes are TRBV6-5 and TRBJ1-2; maybe TRBD1 (5 bases). The CDR3 loop spans 13 amino acids. V shed 4 bases and J shed 4 bases, with 10 bases lying between them. Germline V gene sequence: CDR1 MNHEY, CDR2 SVGAGI. The CDR3 DNA is TGTGCCAGCAGTTCCGACAGCCCCTATGGCTACACCTTC. Its protein is CASSSDSPYGYTF.

The V and J genes are TRBV10-3 and TRBJ1-1; TRBD1 matches 8 bases. The CDR3 contains 15 residues. Trimming cost V 0 bases and J 8 bases; bases outside gene matches: 8. CDR1 is ENHRY and CDR2 is SYGVKD in the germline V gene. Written as DNA, the CDR3 is TGTGCCATCAGTGAGTCGAAGCAGGGGGCGGCGGAAGCTTTCTTT. It yields the protein CAISESKQGAAEAFF.

The V and J genes are TRBV2 and TRBJ2-2, with D possibly TRBD2 on 6 matching bases. CDR3 length: 13 amino acids. Germline loops: CDR1 SNHLY, CDR2 FYNNEI. The V gene lost 7 bases and the J gene lost 9 bases, with 15 bases spanning the gap. CDR3 sequence: CASKGLRGRELFF. The CDR3 DNA reads as TGTGCCAGCAAGGGACTCCGGGGCCGGGAGCTGTTTTTT.